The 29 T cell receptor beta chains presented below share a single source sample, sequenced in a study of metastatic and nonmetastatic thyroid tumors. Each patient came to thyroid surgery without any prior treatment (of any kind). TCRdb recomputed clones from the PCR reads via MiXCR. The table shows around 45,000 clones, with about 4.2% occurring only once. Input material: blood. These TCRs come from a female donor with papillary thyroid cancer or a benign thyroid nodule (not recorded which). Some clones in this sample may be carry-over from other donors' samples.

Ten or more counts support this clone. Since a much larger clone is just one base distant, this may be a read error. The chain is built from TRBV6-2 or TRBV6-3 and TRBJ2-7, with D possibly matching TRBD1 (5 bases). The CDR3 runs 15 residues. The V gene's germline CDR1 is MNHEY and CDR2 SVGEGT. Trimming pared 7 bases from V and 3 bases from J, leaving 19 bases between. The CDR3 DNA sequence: TGTGCCAGCACCTCGGTTGGGGCAGCCATCTACGAGCAGTACTTC. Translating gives CASTSVGAAIYEQYF.

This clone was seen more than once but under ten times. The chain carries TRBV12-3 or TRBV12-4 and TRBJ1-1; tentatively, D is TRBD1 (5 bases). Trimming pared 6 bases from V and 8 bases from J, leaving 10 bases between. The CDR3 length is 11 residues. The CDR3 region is CASSPGTEAFF. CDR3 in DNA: TGTGCCAGCAGCCCCGGGACCGAAGCTTTCTTT.

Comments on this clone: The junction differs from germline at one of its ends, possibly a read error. The CDR3 nucleotides are TGTGTCACCAGCGGAGATCCTGGCTCTGGGGCCAACGTCCTGACTTTC. Protein sequence: CVTSGDPGSGANVLTF. This sequence joins TRBV15 and TRBJ2-6, with D possibly matching TRBD2 (5 bases). Per the germline V gene, CDR1 is LNHNV and CDR2 is YYDKDF (reference sequence). This CDR3 region has 16 residues.

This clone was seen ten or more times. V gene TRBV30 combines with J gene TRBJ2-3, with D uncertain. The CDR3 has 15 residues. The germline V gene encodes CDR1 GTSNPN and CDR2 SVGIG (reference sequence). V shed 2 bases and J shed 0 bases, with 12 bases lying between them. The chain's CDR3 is CAWSSRSSSTDTQYF. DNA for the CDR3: TGTGCCTGGAGTAGCAGGTCGTCTAGCACAGATACGCAGTATTTT.

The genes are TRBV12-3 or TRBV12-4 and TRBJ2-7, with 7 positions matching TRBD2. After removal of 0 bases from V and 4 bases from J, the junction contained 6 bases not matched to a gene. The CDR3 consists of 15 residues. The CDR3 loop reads CASSLALGRGYEQYF. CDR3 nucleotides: TGTGCCAGCAGTTTAGCCCTTGGGCGGGGGTACGAGCAGTACTTC.

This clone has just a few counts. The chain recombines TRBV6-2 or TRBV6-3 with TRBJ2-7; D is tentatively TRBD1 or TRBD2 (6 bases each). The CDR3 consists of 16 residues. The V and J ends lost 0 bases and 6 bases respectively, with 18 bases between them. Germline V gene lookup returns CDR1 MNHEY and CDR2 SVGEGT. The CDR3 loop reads CASSYSLGVGGIEQYF. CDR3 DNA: TGTGCCAGCAGTTACTCGTTGGGGGTAGGGGGGATCGAGCAGTACTTC.

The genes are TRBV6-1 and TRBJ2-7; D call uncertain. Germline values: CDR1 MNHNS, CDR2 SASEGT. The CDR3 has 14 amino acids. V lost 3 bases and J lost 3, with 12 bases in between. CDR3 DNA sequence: TGTGCCAGCAGTGACGTATCCATCTACTACGAGCAGTACTTC. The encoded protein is CASSDVSIYYEQYF.

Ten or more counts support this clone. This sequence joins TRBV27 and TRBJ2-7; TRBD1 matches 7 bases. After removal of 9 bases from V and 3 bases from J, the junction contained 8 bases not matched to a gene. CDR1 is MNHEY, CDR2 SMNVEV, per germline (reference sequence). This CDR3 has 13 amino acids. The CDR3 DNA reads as TGTGCCAGGTCCCGGGACAGAGTCTACGAGCAGTACTTC. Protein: CARSRDRVYEQYF.

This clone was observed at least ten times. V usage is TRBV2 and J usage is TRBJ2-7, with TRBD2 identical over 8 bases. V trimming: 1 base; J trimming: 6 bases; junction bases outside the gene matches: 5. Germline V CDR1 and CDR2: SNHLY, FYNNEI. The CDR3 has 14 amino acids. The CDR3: CASSEEAGAGEQYF. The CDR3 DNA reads TGTGCCAGCAGTGAAGAAGCGGGAGCTGGCGAGCAGTACTTC.

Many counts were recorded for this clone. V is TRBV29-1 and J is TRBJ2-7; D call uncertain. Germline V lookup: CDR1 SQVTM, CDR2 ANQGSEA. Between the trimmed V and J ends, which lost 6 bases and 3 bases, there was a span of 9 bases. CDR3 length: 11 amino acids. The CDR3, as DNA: TGCAGCGTAGGCGTCCTCTACGAGCAGTACTTC. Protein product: CSVGVLYEQYF.

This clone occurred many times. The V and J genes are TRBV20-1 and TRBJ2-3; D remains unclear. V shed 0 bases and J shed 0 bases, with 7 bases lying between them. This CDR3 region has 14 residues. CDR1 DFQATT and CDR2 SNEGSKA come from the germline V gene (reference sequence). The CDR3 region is CSARDLSSTDTQYF. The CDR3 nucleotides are TGCAGTGCTAGAGATCTCAGTAGCACAGATACGCAGTATTTT.

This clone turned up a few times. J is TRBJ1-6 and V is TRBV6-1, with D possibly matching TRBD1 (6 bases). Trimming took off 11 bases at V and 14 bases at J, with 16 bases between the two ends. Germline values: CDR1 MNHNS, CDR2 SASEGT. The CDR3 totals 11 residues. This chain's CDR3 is CAATQGMALHF. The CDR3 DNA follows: TGTGCCGCCACCCAGGGGATGGCCCTCCACTTT.

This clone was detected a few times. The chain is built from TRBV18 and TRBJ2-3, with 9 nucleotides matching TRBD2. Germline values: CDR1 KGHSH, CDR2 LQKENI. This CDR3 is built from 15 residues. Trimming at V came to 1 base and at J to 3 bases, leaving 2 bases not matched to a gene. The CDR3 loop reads CASSPLAGATDTQYF. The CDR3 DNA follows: TGTGCCAGCTCACCACTAGCGGGAGCTACAGATACGCAGTATTTT.

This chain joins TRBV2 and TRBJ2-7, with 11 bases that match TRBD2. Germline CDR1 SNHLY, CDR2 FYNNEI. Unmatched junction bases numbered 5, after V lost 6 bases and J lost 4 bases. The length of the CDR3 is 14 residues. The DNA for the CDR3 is TGTGCCAGCAGCGCCGGGACTAGCGGATACGAGCAGTACTTC. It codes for CASSAGTSGYEQYF.

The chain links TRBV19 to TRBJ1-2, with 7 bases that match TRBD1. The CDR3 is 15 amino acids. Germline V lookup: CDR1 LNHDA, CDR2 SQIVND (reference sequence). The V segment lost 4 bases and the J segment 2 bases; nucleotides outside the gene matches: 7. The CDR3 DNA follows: TGTGCCAGTAGTAGACAGGGCGGGGGGAACTATGGCTACACCTTC. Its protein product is CASSRQGGGNYGYTF.

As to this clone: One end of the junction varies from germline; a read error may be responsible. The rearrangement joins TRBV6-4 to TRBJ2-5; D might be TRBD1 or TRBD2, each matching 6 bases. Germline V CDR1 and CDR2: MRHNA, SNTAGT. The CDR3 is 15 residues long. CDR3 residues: CASSLSAGGQETQYF. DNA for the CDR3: TGTGCCAGCAGTTTATCGGCCGGGGGCCAAGAAACCCAGTACTTC.

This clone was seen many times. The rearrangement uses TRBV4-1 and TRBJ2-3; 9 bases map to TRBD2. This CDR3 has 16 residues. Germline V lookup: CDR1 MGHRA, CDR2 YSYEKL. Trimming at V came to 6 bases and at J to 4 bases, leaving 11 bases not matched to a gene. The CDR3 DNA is TGCGCCAGCAGGGATATAGCGGGAGTAATAGCAGATACGCAGTATTTT. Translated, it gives CASRDIAGVIADTQYF.

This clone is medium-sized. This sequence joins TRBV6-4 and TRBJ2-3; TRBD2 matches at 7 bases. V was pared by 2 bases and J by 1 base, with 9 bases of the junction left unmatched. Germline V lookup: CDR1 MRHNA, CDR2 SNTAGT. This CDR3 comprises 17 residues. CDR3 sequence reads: CASSDRAGSGGTDTQYF. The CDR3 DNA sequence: TGTGCCAGCAGTGACAGGGCGGGAAGCGGGGGCACAGATACGCAGTATTTT.

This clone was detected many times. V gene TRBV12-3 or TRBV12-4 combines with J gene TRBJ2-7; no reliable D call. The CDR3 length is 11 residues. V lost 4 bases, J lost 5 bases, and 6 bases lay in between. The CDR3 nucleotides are TGTGCCAGCAGTTGGGGTGACGAGCAGTACTTC. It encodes CASSWGDEQYF.

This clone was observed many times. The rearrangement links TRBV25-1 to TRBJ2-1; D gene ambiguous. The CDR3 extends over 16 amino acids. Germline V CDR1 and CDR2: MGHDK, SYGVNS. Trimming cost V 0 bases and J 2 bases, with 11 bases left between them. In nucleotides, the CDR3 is TGTGCCAGCAGTGAATATATGGGCAGGACCTACAATGAGCAGTTCTTC. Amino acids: CASSEYMGRTYNEQFF.

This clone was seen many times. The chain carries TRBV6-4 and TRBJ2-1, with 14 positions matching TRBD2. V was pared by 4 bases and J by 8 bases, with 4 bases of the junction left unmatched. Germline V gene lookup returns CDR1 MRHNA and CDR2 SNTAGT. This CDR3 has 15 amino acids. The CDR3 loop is CASSGGTSGSDEQFF. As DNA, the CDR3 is TGTGCCAGCAGTGGGGGGACTAGCGGGAGCGATGAGCAGTTCTTC.

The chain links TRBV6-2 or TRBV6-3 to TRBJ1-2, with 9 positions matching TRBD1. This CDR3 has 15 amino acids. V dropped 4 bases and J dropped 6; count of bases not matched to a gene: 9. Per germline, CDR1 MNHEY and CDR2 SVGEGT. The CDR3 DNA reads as TGTGCCAGCAGTTCGGCGGGACAGGGTGCGGATGGCTACACCTTC. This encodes CASSSAGQGADGYTF.

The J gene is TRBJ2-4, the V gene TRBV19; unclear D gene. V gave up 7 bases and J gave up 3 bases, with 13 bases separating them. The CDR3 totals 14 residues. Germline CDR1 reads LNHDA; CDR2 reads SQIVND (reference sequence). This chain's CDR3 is CASTPTSGKNIQYF. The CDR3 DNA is TGTGCCAGTACCCCTACTTCGGGCAAAAACATTCAGTACTTC.

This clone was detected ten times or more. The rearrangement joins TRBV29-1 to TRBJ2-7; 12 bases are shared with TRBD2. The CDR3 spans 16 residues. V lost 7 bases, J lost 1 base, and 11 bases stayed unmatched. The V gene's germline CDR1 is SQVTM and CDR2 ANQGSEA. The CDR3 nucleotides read TGCAGCGCCTGGACTAGCGGGACGGGCGGGTCCTACGAGCAGTACTTC. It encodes CSAWTSGTGGSYEQYF.

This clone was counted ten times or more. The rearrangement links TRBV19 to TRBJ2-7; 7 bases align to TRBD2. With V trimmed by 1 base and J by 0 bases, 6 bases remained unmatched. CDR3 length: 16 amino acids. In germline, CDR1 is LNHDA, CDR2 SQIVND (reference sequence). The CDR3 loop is CASSIGAAGISYEQYF. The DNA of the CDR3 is TGTGCCAGTAGTATAGGGGCAGCGGGGATCTCCTACGAGCAGTACTTC.

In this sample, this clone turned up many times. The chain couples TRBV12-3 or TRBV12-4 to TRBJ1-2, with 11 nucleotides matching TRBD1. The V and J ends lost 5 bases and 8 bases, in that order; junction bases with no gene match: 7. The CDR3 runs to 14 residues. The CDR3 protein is CASSTGQGALGYTF. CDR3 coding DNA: TGTGCCAGCAGTACCGGACAGGGGGCATTGGGCTACACCTTC.

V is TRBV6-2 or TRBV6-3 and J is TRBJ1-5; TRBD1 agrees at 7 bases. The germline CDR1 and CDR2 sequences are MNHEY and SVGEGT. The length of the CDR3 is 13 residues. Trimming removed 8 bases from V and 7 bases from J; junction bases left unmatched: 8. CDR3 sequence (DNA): TGTGCCAGCGCAAAACAGGGGTGGCAGCCCCAGCATTTT. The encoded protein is CASAKQGWQPQHF.

This CDR3 reads CATSRGGAQPQHF. In DNA, the CDR3 is TGTGCCACCAGCAGAGGGGGGGCTCAGCCCCAGCATTTT. V gene TRBV15 combines with J gene TRBJ1-5; D is perhaps TRBD1 (6 bases). V lost 1 base and J lost 6, with 7 bases in between. This CDR3 has 13 residues. From germline, CDR1 is LNHNV and CDR2 YYDKDF (reference sequence).

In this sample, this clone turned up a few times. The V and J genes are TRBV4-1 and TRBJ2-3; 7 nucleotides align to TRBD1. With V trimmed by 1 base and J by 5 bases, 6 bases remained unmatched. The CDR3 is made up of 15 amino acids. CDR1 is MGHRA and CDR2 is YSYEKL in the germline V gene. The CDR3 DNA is TGCGCCAGCAGCCAAGCTCCAAGACAGGGAGATACGCAGTATTTT. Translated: CASSQAPRQGDTQYF.